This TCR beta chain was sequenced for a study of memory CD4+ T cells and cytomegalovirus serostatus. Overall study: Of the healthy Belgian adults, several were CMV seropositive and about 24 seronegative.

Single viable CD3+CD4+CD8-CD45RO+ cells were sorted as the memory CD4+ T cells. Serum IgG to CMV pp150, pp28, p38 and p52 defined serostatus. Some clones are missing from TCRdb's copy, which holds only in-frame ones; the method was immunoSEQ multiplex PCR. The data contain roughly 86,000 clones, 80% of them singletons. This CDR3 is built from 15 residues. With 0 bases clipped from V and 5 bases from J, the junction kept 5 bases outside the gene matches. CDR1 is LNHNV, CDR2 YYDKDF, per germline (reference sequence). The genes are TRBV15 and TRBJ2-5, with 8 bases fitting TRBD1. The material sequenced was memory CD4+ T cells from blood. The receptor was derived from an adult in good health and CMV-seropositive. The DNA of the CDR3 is TGTGCCACCAGCAGAGATGCACAGGGGGTCGAGACCCAGTACTTC. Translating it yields CATSRDAQGVETQYF.